These T cell receptor beta chains were read from a single sample in a study of long-term antiretroviral therapy in people with HIV. Repertoires were generated with immunoSEQ multiplex PCR, while TCRdb's copy carries only in-frame clones and drops some. The data show under 20,000 clones, 65% to 85% seen once. The source was unsorted PBMCs, collected 2.3 years after starting antiretroviral therapy. The receptors were gathered from a woman aged 40 to 50 with HIV. The CDR3 runs from the conserved cysteine through the conserved F or W. Each record gives: J gene, clone size, V gene, D gene, CDR3 DNA, CDR3 protein. D genes are given only for firm matches. The listing skips clone size in some rows; elsewhere it reads once, few, many or a size class.

TRBJ2-3 | - | TRBV7-6 | TRBD2 | TGTGCCAGCAGCCCCTTAGCGGGAGGGCCTACCACGCAGTATTTT | CASSPLAGGPTTQYF
TRBJ2-7 | - | TRBV7-8 | TRBD1 | TGTGCCAGCAGCTTAGTCCCGGGACAGATTTCTAGCTCCTACGAGCAGTACTTC | CASSLVPGQISSSYEQYF
TRBJ1-1 | - | TRBV20-1 | - | TGCAGTGCCGAGACAGGACCCGGAGCTTTCTTT | CSAETGPGAFF
TRBJ2-1 | - | TRBV28 | - | TGTGCCAGCAGTTTTTCAGGGGCCCTAATCAATGAGCAGTTCTTC | CASSFSGALINEQFF
TRBJ2-7 | - | TRBV7-6 | - | TGTGCCAGCAGCGCCGGGACCTACGAGCAGTACTTC | CASSAGTYEQYF
TRBJ1-3 | - | TRBV7-6 | TRBD1 | TGTGCCAGCAGCTTGGCCCGGACAGGACGAGGAAACACCATATATTTT | CASSLARTGRGNTIYF
TRBJ2-7 | - | TRBV6-6 | - | TGTGCCAGCAGCGGGGGGGGACAGAGCACCTACGAGCAGTACTTC | CASSGGGQSTYEQYF
TRBJ1-2 | - | TRBV7-9 | - | TGTGCCAGCAGCCTCGATAGAATCGCCCCCTATGGCTACACCTTC | CASSLDRIAPYGYTF
TRBJ2-3 | - | TRBV7-6 | TRBD2 | TGTGCCAGCGCTAGCGGGAGGGCGACAGATACGCAGTATTTT | CASASGRATDTQYF
TRBJ1-2 | - | TRBV11-2 | TRBD1 | TGTGCCAGCAGCTTAGAAGGAGGGGGCGTCTATGGCTACACCTTC | CASSLEGGGVYGYTF
TRBJ1-4 | - | TRBV10-3 | - | TGTGCCATCAGTGAGAAAGGGTTCTACGAAAAACTGTTTTTT | CAISEKGFYEKLFF
TRBJ2-1 | - | TRBV2 | - | TGTGCCAGCAGAGAGTCTGAGCAGTTCTTC | CASRESEQFF
TRBJ2-2 | - | TRBV7-7 | - | TGTGCCAGCAGCCACCAGTCTGCCGGGGAGCTGTTTTTT | CASSHQSAGELFF
TRBJ2-7 | - | TRBV18 | - | TGTGCCAGCTCACGCTTAGCATTGGGCGACGAGCAGTACTTC | CASSRLALGDEQYF
TRBJ1-1 | - | TRBV5-1 | - | TGCGCCAGCAGCCCGGTGGAAGGGCTGATGAACACTGAAGCTTTCTTT | CASSPVEGLMNTEAFF
TRBJ2-7 | - | TRBV30 | - | TGTGCCTGGAGTCGGGACTCCTACGAGCAGTACTTC | CAWSRDSYEQYF
TRBJ1-4 | - | TRBV6-5 | - | TGTGCCAGCAGTTTAACGGGGGGACCTAATGAAAAACTGTTTTTT | CASSLTGGPNEKLFF
TRBJ1-4 | few | TRBV6-6 | - | TGTGCCAGCAGCCACCGGGAAGGGTATTCGGAGGAAAAACTGTTTTTT | CASSHREGYSEEKLFF
TRBJ2-7 | - | TRBV7-9 | - | TGTGCCAGCAGCTTAATCGAGGTGGGAGCCTACGAGCAGTACTTC | CASSLIEVGAYEQYF
TRBJ1-2 | - | TRBV30 | - | TGTGCCTGGATTTTCGGGGGCTGGGACTATGGCTACACCTTC | CAWIFGGWDYGYTF
TRBJ2-1 | - | TRBV4-1 | TRBD2 | TGCGCCAGCAGCCAAGAAAGAGCGGGAGGGGATGAGCAGTTCTTC | CASSQERAGGDEQFF
TRBJ2-7 | - | TRBV10-2 | TRBD2 | TGCGCCAGCAGGGGGGGGGAGACCCCCTACGAGCAGTACTTC | CASRGGETPYEQYF
TRBJ1-5 | - | TRBV23-1 | - | TGCGCCAGCAGTCAATCTCTGAGGCGCACCGGCAATCAGCCCCAGCATTTT | CASSQSLRRTGNQPQHF
TRBJ1-4 | - | TRBV6-1 | - | TGTGCCAGCAGTGAAATTATCGAAACTCTTGAGGAGCCAGATACTAATGAAAAACTGTTTTTT | CASSEIIETLEEPDTNEKLFF
TRBJ2-5 | - | TRBV5-4 | - | TGTGCCAGCAGCTTGGGGGAGAGGACCCAGTACTTC | CASSLGERTQYF